The 4 T cell receptor beta chains in this list originate from one sample, sequenced in a study of cytomegalovirus exposure and HLA in healthy donors. PCR primers comprised 60 Vbeta and 13 Jbeta primers. Some clones are missing from TCRdb's copy, which holds only in-frame ones; the method was immunoSEQ multiplex PCR. Seen here are approximately 150,000 clones, around three quarters observed once, and the top ten hold roughly 5.6%. Sequences were obtained from PBMCs. These receptors were taken from a woman between 40 and 55 years old in good health and CMV-seropositive.

The chain combines TRBV19 with TRBJ2-2; TRBD2 matches 8 bases. This CDR3 region has 15 residues. Germline lookup yields CDR1 LNHDA and CDR2 SQIVND (reference sequence). Unmatched junction bases numbered 8, after V lost 4 bases and J lost 7 bases. CDR3 DNA sequence: TGTGCCAGTAGTAAAAGTAGCGGGACGGGCGGGGAGCTGTTTTTT. Residues: CASSKSSGTGGELFF.

The gene calls are TRBV4-1 and TRBJ2-1; TRBD2 aligns across 10 bases. The CDR3 length is 16 residues. V lost 1 base and J lost 8; bases outside the gene matches: 8. Germline V gives CDR1 MGHRA, CDR2 YSYEKL. CDR3 protein: CASSQAQREGRYEQFF. The CDR3 region has the DNA TGCGCCAGCAGCCAAGCTCAGCGGGAGGGCCGCTATGAGCAGTTCTTC.

The sample holds one count of this clone. The chain has TRBV7-9 and TRBJ2-5, with D maybe TRBD2 (6 bases). Germline loops: CDR1 SEHNR, CDR2 FQNEAQ (reference sequence). CDR3 length equals 14 residues. The germline V and J ends were trimmed by 6 bases and 1 base, with 12 bases remaining between them. DNA for the CDR3: TGTGCCAGCAGTCTTGGACTAATCCAAGAGACCCAGTACTTC. Its translation: CASSLGLIQETQYF.

V is TRBV5-1 and J is TRBJ1-1; the D is unclear. V was clipped by 4 bases and J by 2 bases, with 21 bases between them. Germline CDR1 is SGHRS and CDR2 is YFSETQ. The CDR3 totals 17 residues. The CDR3 loop is CASSQSVGNQVNTEAFF. The DNA for the CDR3 is TGCGCCAGCAGCCAGAGTGTTGGCAACCAGGTCAACACTGAAGCTTTCTTT.